A single sample is the source of the 20 T cell receptor beta chains below, sequenced in a study of response to subunit inactivated influenza vaccine. A single record per CDR3 protein comes from TCRdb applying MiXCR to the RT-PCR reads. The table shows about 610,000 distinct CDR3 sequences, with 13% to 15% occurring only once. The material sequenced was PBMCs from blood, taken approximately 13 days after vaccination. These receptors originate from a man in his fifties who received an inactivated influenza vaccine.

This clonotype was counted only a few times. This chain joins TRBV3-1 and TRBJ1-6, with D tentatively TRBD1 (6 bases). Trimming took off 6 bases at V and 4 bases at J, with 13 bases between the two ends. The CDR3 length is 15 residues. Germline V lookup: CDR1 LGHDT, CDR2 YNNKEL (reference sequence). In DNA form, the CDR3 reads TGTGCCAGCAGGCCGGGCAGGGGATATAATTCACCCCTCCACTTT. This codes for CASRPGRGYNSPLHF.

This clonotype was detected a few times. The V and J genes are TRBV28 and TRBJ2-1; TRBD2 aligns across 12 bases. Germline CDR1 is MDHEN and CDR2 is SYDVKM. The CDR3 runs to 12 residues. With V trimmed by 5 bases and J by 13 bases, 3 bases remained unmatched. CDR3 bases: TGTGCCAGCAGTCTAGCGGGAGGGTTACAGTTCTTC. Its translation is CASSLAGGLQFF.

The chain uses TRBV11-2 and TRBJ2-7; 8 bases map to TRBD1. The CDR3 length is 18 residues. V shed 3 bases, J shed 6 bases, and the junction held 19 bases outside the gene matches. Germline CDR1 SGHAT, CDR2 FQNNGV. CDR3 sequence reads: CASSFQVGMTGESGEQYF. Here the CDR3 DNA reads TGTGCCAGCAGCTTCCAAGTCGGGATGACAGGGGAAAGCGGCGAGCAGTACTTC.

The V call is TRBV5-1, the J call TRBJ2-3, with 8 bases lining up with TRBD1. Germline lookup yields CDR1 SGHRS and CDR2 YFSETQ. After removal of 0 bases from V and 2 bases from J, the junction contained 8 bases not matched to a gene. The CDR3 is made up of 17 amino acids. The CDR3 region has the DNA TGCGCCAGCAGCTTGGAACCGGGACAGGCATTCACAGATACGCAGTATTTT. Translating gives CASSLEPGQAFTDTQYF.

This clonotype showed up just a few times. The chain combines TRBV7-3 with TRBJ2-1; possibly TRBD1 or TRBD2 for D (5 bases each). The germline gives CDR1 SGHTA, CDR2 FQGTGA. This CDR3 contains 14 residues. V was trimmed by 5 bases and J by 8 bases, leaving 16 bases between them. The CDR3 coding sequence is TGTGCCAGCAGCCAATCCGGGACGGCGGATGAGCAGTTCTTC. This encodes CASSQSGTADEQFF.

CDR3 DNA: TGCAGTCTTAGGAGGGGGCAAGATACGCAGTATTTT. Residues: CSLRRGQDTQYF. The chain uses TRBV20-1 and TRBJ2-3; tentatively, D is TRBD1 (7 bases). The germline CDR1 and CDR2 sequences are DFQATT and SNEGSKA (reference sequence). V dropped 8 bases and J dropped 5 bases, with 14 bases sitting between them. The CDR3 totals 12 residues.

The rearrangement joins TRBV20-1 to TRBJ2-5, with D possibly TRBD2 on 5 matching bases. The CDR3 has 14 residues. Trimming cost V 6 bases and J 5 bases, with 19 bases left between them. CDR1 and CDR2 from the germline V gene are DFQATT and SNEGSKA (reference sequence). The CDR3 is CSATDWWVSETQYF. The CDR3 DNA sequence: TGCAGTGCGACGGACTGGTGGGTCTCGGAGACCCAGTACTTC.

This clonotype has only a few counts. V and J are TRBV12-3 or TRBV12-4 and TRBJ1-4, with D possibly TRBD1 on 5 matching bases. The CDR3 is made up of 16 amino acids. Trimming removed 5 bases from V and 0 bases from J, with 13 bases in between. The CDR3, as DNA: TGTGCCAGCAGTCCCTTCGACAGAACAACTAATGAAAAACTGTTTTTT. It yields the protein CASSPFDRTTNEKLFF.

The genes are TRBV7-3 and TRBJ2-3; no definite D call. CDR1 SGHTA and CDR2 FQGTGA come from the germline V gene. V dropped 4 bases and J dropped 4 bases, with 9 bases sitting between them. The CDR3 contains 13 residues. The CDR3 DNA sequence: TGTGCCAGCAGCTCACGCACAGCAGATACGCAGTATTTT. This sequence encodes CASSSRTADTQYF.

This clonotype was counted only a few times. The chain carries TRBV19 and TRBJ2-1, with D maybe TRBD1 (6 bases). This CDR3 spans 14 amino acids. Trimming took off 0 bases at V and 3 bases at J, with 6 bases between the two ends. Germline V gene data show CDR1 as LNHDA and CDR2 as SQIVND (reference sequence). CDR3 DNA: TGTGCCAGTAGTATAGAGGACAGCTACAATGAGCAGTTCTTC. Translated: CASSIEDSYNEQFF.

This clonotype has a handful of counts. V is TRBV19 and J is TRBJ1-4; D uncertain. The CDR3 totals 12 residues. Germline values: CDR1 LNHDA, CDR2 SQIVND (reference sequence). Trimming stripped 5 bases from V and 11 bases from J, with 12 bases between. The CDR3 is CASSEDARKLFF. As DNA, the CDR3 is TGTGCCAGTAGTGAAGATGCTAGGAAACTGTTTTTT.

V usage is TRBV25-1 and J usage is TRBJ2-1, with D unresolved. Trimming stripped 5 bases from V and 9 bases from J, with 14 bases between. Looked up from germline, CDR1 is MGHDK and CDR2 is SYGVNS. The CDR3 sequence is 13 residues long. CDR3 bases: TGTGCCAGCAGTACGATTGGGGTTGGTGAGCAGTTCTTC. Translation gives CASSTIGVGEQFF.

This clonotype appeared a few times. This chain connects TRBV4-3 to TRBJ1-4; D is possibly TRBD1 (6 bases). Germline assignment: CDR1 LGHNA and CDR2 YSLEER. V was trimmed by 0 bases and J by 6 bases, leaving 11 bases between them. This CDR3 is 15 amino acids long. In DNA, the CDR3 is TGCGCCAGCAGCCAAGATGGGGGCCGCGATGAAAAACTGTTTTTT. This gives the protein CASSQDGGRDEKLFF.

The chain carries TRBV6-2 or TRBV6-3 and TRBJ2-1; possibly TRBD2 for D (5 bases). Per germline, CDR1 MNHEY and CDR2 SVGEGT. This CDR3 region has 13 residues. Trimming shortened V by 5 bases and J by 13 bases, and 18 bases separated the two germline ends. CDR3 loop: CASSHGGANRQFF. The CDR3 bases are TGTGCCAGCAGTCACGGAGGTGCCAATCGACAGTTCTTC.

The chain links TRBV6-2 or TRBV6-3 to TRBJ2-5; weak D call: TRBD2 (6 bases). The CDR3 consists of 12 residues. The ends were cut back, 6 bases at V and 7 bases at J, with 12 bases in the middle. Germline-derived CDR1 and CDR2 are MNHEY and SVGEGT. CDR3 nucleotide sequence: TGTGCCAGCAGAGACGGAGGGAGGACCCAGTACTTC. The encoded protein is CASRDGGRTQYF.

The chain has TRBV6-2 or TRBV6-3 and TRBJ1-1; no definite D call. Germline lookup yields CDR1 MNHEY and CDR2 SVGEGT. This CDR3 comprises 13 residues. V lost 0 bases and J 5 bases, leaving 7 bases between the germline ends. In DNA, the CDR3 is TGTGCCAGCAGTTACTCTCGACTGACTGAAGCTTTCTTT. Residues: CASSYSRLTEAFF.

This clonotype has a handful of counts. V and J are TRBV5-6 and TRBJ2-7; no clear D gene. CDR3 length: 13 amino acids. Germline V gene data show CDR1 as SGHDT and CDR2 as YYEEEE. Trimming left V 2 bases short and J 7 bases short, with 13 bases between. The CDR3 here is CASSFPPQREQYF. The CDR3 DNA reads as TGTGCCAGCAGCTTTCCCCCCCAACGGGAGCAGTACTTC.

There are a few counts of this clonotype. This sequence joins TRBV29-1 and TRBJ2-1; D might be TRBD2 (7 bases). Germline CDR1 SQVTM, CDR2 ANQGSEA. V was clipped by 4 bases and J by 10 bases, with 23 bases between them. This CDR3 is 15 amino acids long. The CDR3 DNA reads as TGCAGCGTTGGCCCCGACGGGGGGCTATCAAGCGAGCAGTTCTTC. Translated: CSVGPDGGLSSEQFF.

This clonotype was counted a few times. V and J are TRBV7-6 and TRBJ2-5, with D unclear. From germline, CDR1 is SGHVS and CDR2 FNYEAQ. CDR3 length: 14 amino acids. The ends were cut back, 4 bases at V and 5 bases at J, with 14 bases in the middle. The CDR3 bases are TGTGCCAGCAGCTACTCCACCGGGTTGGAGACCCAGTACTTC. Its translation: CASSYSTGLETQYF.

The rearrangement uses TRBV7-2 and TRBJ1-1; the D gene is possibly TRBD1 (5 bases). V was clipped by 5 bases and J by 8 bases, with 12 bases between them. CDR1 and CDR2 from the germline V gene are SGHTA and FQGNSA. The CDR3 loop spans 12 amino acids. The CDR3 bases are TGTGCCAGCAGCCAATGGGACGGAGAAGCTTTCTTT. Amino acid sequence: CASSQWDGEAFF.